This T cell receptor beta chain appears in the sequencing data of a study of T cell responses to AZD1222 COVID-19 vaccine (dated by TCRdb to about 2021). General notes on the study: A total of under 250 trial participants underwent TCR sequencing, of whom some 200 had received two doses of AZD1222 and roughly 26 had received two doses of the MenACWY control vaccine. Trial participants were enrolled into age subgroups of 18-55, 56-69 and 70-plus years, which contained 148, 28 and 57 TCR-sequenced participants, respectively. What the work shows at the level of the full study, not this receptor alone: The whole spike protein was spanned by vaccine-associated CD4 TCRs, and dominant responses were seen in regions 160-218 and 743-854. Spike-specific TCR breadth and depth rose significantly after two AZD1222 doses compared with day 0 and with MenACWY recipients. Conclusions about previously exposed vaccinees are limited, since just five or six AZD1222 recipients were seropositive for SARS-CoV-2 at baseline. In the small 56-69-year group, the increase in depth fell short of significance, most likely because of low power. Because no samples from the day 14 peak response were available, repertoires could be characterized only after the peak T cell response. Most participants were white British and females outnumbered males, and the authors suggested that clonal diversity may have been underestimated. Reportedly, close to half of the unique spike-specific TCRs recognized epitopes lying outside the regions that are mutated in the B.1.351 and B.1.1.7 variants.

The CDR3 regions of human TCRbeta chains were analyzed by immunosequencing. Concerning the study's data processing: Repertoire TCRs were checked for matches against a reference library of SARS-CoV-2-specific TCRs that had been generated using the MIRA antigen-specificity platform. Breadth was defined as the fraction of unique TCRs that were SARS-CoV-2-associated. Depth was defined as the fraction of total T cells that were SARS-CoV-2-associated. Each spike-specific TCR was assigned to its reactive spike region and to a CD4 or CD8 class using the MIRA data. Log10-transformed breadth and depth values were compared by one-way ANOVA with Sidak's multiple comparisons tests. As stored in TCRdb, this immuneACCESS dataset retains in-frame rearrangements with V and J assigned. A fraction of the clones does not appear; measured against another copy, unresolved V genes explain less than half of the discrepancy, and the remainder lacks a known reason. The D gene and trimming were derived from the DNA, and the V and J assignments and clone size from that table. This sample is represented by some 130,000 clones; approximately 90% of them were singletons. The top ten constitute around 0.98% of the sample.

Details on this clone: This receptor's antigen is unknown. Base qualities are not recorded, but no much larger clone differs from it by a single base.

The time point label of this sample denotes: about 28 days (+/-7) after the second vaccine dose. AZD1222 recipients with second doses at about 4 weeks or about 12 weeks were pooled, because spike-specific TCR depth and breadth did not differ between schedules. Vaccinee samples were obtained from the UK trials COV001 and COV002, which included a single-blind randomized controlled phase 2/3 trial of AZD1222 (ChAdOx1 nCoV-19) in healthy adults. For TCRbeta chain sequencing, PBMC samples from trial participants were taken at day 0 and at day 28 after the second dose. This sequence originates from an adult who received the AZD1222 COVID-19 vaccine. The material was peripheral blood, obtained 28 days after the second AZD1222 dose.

This receptor carries the CDR3 CASSTARDGRGNQPQHF. The DNA reads as follows: TGTGCCAGTAGTACCGCCCGGGACGGGAGGGGCAATCAGCCCCAGCATTTT. The rearranged chain carries TRBV19 and TRBJ1-5; the best D guess is TRBD1, with 5 bases matching. CDR1 LNHDA and CDR2 SQIVND are derived from the germline V gene (reference sequence). The CDR3 covers 17 residues, taking in both the cysteine and the phenylalanine. Kept here is only the CDR3 DNA, which spans 51 bases and is read in frame from base 1. V is reduced by 4 bases and J by 2 bases, leaving a spacing of 18 bases between them.